This T cell receptor (beta chain) is from a study of T cells after yellow fever vaccination. Study-level information: Low-cell-number fractions were prepared with SMART-Seq v4 Ultra Low Input. General study points: Weaker overall, the secondary response nonetheless peaked faster (day 5 versus 15).

TCRdb itself ran the 5' RACE reads through MiXCR, one entry per CDR3 protein. The sample contains some 560,000 distinct CDR3 sequences, about 19% of which appear only once. This clonotype was observed a handful of times. No antigen is known for it. In germline, CDR1 is SGHRS, CDR2 YFSETQ. The V and J ends lost 0 bases and 6 bases respectively, with 19 bases between them. This CDR3 has 16 residues. The clonotype originates from a young man who received the YFV17D yellow fever vaccine. The chain uses TRBV5-1 and TRBJ2-7; D unclear. The material was PBMCs, obtained 15 days after the yellow fever booster vaccination. The CDR3 is CASSLEWQGPSVEQYF. The CDR3 DNA reads TGCGCCAGCAGCTTGGAATGGCAAGGCCCTTCAGTCGAGCAGTACTTC.